The entry below gives a single T cell receptor (beta chain) sequence along with its context. The antigen is undetermined. The sample belongs to a study of graft-versus-host responses after intestinal transplantation. The germline CDR1 and CDR2 sequences are MNHEY and SMNVEV (reference sequence). V was pared by 10 bases and J by 4 bases, with 13 bases between. The CDR3 loop spans 12 amino acids. Only in-frame clones appear in the TCRdb table, and some are missing; sequencing was by immunoSEQ multiplex PCR. The sample includes roughly 120,000 clones, 93% of them seen just once. This clonotype was sampled from a human donor who received an intestinal transplant. Material: unstimulated CD8+ T cells sorted from spleen or lymph node cells, obtained before intestinal transplant. This chain joins TRBV27 and TRBJ1-1; D uncertain. CDR3 sequence: CATPRGLTEAFF. The CDR3 bases are TGTGCCACCCCCCGAGGGCTCACTGAAGCTTTCTTT.